In this sample, the clone carrying this T cell receptor beta chain turned up a few times. Its antigen is unknown. On the basis of clinical symptoms, serum thyroxine and TRAb, thyroid ultrasound and orbital computed tomography, diagnoses were made. The data were taken from a study of T cells in Graves' hyperthyroidism and ophthalmopathy. Study conclusions and caveats: Patients with ophthalmopathy were separated from those with stable hyperthyroidism by a 13 V-J model.

Amplified regions were TCR beta CDR3 sequences from RNA transcripts. TCR CDR3 underwent first-round RT-PCR with the HTBI primer set. From the multiplex PCR reads, TCRdb called clonotypes with MiXCR, one entry per CDR3 protein. The top ten hold roughly 6.6% of the sample, which has about 590,000 distinct CDR3 sequences, approximately 14% seen once. Germline CDR1 is MNHEY and CDR2 is SVGAGI. J gave up 5 bases and V 2 bases, and 8 bases lay outside the gene matches. This CDR3 has 15 residues. The source material was blood. The chain is built from TRBV6-5 and TRBJ2-5; 7 bases are shared with TRBD1. The sequence came from a woman in her 30s with Graves' hyperthyroidism. The CDR3 sequence is CASSYLGQVHETQYF. DNA of the CDR3: TGTGCCAGCAGTTACCTCGGACAGGTTCATGAGACCCAGTACTTC.